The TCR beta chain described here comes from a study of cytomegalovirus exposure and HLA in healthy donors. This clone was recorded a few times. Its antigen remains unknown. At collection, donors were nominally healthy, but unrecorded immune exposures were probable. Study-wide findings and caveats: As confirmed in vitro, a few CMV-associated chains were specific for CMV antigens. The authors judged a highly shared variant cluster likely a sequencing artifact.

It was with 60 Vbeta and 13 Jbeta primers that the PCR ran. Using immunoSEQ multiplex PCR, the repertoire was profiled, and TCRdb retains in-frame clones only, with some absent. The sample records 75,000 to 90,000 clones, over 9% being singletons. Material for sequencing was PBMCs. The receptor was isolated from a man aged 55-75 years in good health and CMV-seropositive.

The DNA for the CDR3 is TGTGCCAGTAGGAAACAGGGGGAGAATCAGCCCCAGCATTTT. Translation gives CASRKQGENQPQHF. This chain links TRBV19 with TRBJ1-5; the match to TRBD1 covers 8 bases. CDR1 and CDR2 (germline): LNHDA, SQIVND (reference sequence). J gave up 4 bases and V 6 bases, and 5 bases lay outside the gene matches. CDR3 length: 14 residues. The whole variable domain, filled in from reference TRBV19 and TRBJ1-5, reads DGGITQSPKYLFRKEGQNVTLSCEQNLNHDAMYWYRQDPGQGLRLIYYSQIVNDFQKGDIAEGYSVSREKKESFPLTVTSAQKNPTAFYLCASRKQGENQPQHFGDGTRLSIL.